The T cell receptor (beta chain) described here comes from a study of response to subunit inactivated influenza vaccine. TCRdb fed the RT-PCR reads into MiXCR, producing one record per CDR3 protein. The sample lists about 540,000 distinct CDR3 sequences, around a quarter occurring once. Germline loops: CDR1 SEHNR, CDR2 FQNEAQ (reference sequence). V lost 5 bases and J lost 5; bases outside the gene matches: 7. This CDR3 contains 17 residues. This clonotype was detected a few times. The same sample was also studied in work on T cells expressing NK-cell markers. That source notes: Libraries used 5'RACE template switching adding universal primer site and UMIs. It was sorted CD3+CD56+NKG2C+, CD3+CD56+NKG2C- and CD3+CD56-NKG2C+ T cells that supplied the TCR beta repertoires.

The sample here was CD4+ T cells sorted from PBMCs, taken 11 to 12 days after vaccination. The sequence was obtained from a man aged 45-65 years who received an inactivated influenza vaccine. This chain links TRBV7-9 with TRBJ2-6; 12 bases are shared with TRBD2. DNA for the CDR3: TGTGCCAGCAGCGAGGGGACTAGCGGGCTAAGGGCCAACGTCCTGACTTTC. This encodes CASSEGTSGLRANVLTF.